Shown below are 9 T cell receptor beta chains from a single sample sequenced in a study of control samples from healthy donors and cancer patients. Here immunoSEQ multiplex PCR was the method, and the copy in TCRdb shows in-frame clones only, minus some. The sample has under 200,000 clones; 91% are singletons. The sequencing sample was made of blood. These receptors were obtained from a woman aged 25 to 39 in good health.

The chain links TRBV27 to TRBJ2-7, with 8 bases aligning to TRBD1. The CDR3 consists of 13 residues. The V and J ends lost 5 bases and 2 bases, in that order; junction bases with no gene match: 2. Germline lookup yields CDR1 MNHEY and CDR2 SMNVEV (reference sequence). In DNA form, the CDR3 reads TGTGCCAGCAGTCCGGACAGGGCCTACGAGCAGTACTTC. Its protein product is CASSPDRAYEQYF.

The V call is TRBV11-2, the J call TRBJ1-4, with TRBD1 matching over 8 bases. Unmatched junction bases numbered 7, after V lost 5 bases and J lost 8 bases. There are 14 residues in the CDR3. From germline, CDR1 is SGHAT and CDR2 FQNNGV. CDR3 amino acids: CASSTHRGNEKLFF. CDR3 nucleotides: TGTGCCAGCAGCACCCACAGGGGGAACGAAAAACTGTTTTTT.

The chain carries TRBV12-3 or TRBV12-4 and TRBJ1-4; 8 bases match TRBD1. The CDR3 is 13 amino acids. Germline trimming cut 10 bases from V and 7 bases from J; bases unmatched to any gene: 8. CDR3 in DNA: TGTGCCACACAACCAGGGGGCCGTGAAAAACTGTTTTTT. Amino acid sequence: CATQPGGREKLFF.

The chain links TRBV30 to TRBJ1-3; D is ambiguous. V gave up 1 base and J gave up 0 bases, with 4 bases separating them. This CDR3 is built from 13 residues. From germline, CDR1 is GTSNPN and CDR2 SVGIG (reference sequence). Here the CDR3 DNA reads TGTGCCTGGAGTGCGTACTCTGGAAACACCATATATTTT. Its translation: CAWSAYSGNTIYF.

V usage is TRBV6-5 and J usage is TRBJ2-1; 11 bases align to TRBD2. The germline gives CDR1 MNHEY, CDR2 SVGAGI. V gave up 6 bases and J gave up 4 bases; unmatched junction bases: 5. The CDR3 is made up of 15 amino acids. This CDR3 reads CASRALAGGYNEQFF. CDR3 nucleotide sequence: TGTGCCAGCAGAGCCTTAGCGGGGGGGTACAATGAGCAGTTCTTC.

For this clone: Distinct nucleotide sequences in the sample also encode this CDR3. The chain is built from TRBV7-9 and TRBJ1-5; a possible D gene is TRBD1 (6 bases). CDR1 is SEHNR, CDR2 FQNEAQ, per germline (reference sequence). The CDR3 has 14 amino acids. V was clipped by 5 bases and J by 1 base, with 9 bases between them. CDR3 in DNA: TGTGCCAGCAGCCCTACAGGGAGCAATCAGCCCCAGCATTTT. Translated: CASSPTGSNQPQHF.

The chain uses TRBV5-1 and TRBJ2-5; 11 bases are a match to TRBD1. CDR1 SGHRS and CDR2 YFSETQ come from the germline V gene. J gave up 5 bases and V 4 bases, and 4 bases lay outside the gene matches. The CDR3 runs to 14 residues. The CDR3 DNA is TGCGCCAGCAGCAGGGACAGGGGGGGCGAGACCCAGTACTTC. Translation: CASSRDRGGETQYF.

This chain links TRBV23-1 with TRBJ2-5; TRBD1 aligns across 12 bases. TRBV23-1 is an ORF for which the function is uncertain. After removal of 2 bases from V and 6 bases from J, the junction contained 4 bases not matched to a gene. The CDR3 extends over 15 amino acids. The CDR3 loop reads CASSQGTGGRKTQYF. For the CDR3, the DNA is TGCGCCAGCAGTCAAGGGACAGGGGGCCGAAAGACCCAGTACTTC.

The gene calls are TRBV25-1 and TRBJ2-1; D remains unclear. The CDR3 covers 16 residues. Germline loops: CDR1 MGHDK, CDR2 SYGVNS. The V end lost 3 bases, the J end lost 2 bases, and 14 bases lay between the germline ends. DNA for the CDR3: TGTGCCAGCAGTGACTTTTCTGGGCCAGCCTACAATGAGCAGTTCTTC. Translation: CASSDFSGPAYNEQFF.